This T cell receptor (beta chain) was recovered during a study of CDR3 diversity in severe acne. This clonotype was seen a few times. Using its own MiXCR run on the PCR reads, TCRdb lists one record per CDR3 protein. Here the sample spans fewer than 90,000 distinct CDR3 sequences, approximately 51% being singletons. Germline V gene lookup returns CDR1 SGHTA and CDR2 FQGNSA. Trimming removed 3 bases from V and 6 bases from J, with 15 bases in between. The CDR3 runs 14 residues. The chain uses TRBV7-2 and TRBJ2-7; D is tentatively TRBD1 or TRBD2 (5 bases each). The TCR sequence derives from a male donor in good health, without acne. Sequenced input: blood. This CDR3 is CASSFPGTISEQYF. The CDR3 nucleotides are TGTGCCAGCAGCTTCCCCGGGACCATCTCCGAGCAGTACTTC.